This T cell receptor (beta chain) is from a study of identical twins. Notes on the study in general: A cross-sectional statistical analysis, not follow-up of the same donors, supported the conclusions. Invariant MAIT and iNKT cells may have partly biased zero-insertion analyses.

A note on this clonotype: Its target is not known.

This CDR3 is built from 14 residues. Trimming removed 7 bases from V and 4 bases from J; junction bases left unmatched: 8. Germline CDR1 MNHEY, CDR2 SVGEGT. The cDNA had a unique molecular identifier and a template-switch universal primer site. TCRdb reanalysed the 5' RACE reads using MiXCR and keeps one entry per CDR3 protein. The sample has fewer than 250,000 distinct CDR3 sequences, approximately 7% seen once. Another study also made use of these data, one on yellow fever vaccine responses in identical twins. From that report: Vaccine T cell responses of twins reportedly seemed partly convergent and partly personalized.

This clonotype was sampled from a woman aged 18-35 years in good health. The genes are TRBV6-2 or TRBV6-3 and TRBJ1-1, with 8 bases that match TRBD1. The sequencing input was memory (CD45RO+) T cells sorted from blood. CDR3 nucleotide sequence: TGTGCCAGCACCGGACAGGGTCTGGTCACTGAAGCTTTCTTT. Residues: CASTGQGLVTEAFF.